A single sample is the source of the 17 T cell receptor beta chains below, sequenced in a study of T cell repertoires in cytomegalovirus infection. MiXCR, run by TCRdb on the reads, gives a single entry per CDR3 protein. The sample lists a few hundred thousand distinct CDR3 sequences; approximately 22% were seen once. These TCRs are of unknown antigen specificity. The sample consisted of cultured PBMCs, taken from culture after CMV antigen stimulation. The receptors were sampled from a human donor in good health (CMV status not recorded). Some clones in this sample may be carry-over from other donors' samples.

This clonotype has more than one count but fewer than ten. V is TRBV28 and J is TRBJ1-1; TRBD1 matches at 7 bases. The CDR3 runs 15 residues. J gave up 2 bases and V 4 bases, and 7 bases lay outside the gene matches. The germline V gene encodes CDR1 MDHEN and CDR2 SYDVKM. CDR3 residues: CASSSAGTANTEAFF. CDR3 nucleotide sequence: TGTGCCAGCAGTTCCGCCGGGACAGCTAACACTGAAGCTTTCTTT.

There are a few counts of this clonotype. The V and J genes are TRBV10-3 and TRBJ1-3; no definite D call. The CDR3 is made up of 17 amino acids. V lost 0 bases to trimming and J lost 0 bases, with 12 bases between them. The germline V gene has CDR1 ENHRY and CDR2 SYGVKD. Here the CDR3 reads CAISESHNPFSGNTIYF. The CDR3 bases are TGTGCCATCAGTGAGTCTCACAACCCATTCTCTGGAAACACCATATATTTT.

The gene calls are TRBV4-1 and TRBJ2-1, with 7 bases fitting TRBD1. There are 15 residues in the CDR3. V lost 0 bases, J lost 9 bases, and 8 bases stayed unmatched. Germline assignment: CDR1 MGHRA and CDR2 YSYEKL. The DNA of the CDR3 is TGCGCCAGCAGCCAAGATACAGGGGCCCCGAGTGAGCAGTTCTTC. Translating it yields CASSQDTGAPSEQFF.

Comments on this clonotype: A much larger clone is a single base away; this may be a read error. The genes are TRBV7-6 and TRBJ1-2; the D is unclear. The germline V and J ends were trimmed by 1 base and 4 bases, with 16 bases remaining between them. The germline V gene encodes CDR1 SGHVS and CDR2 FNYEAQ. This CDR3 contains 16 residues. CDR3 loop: CASSLGSAGIGYGYTF. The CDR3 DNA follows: TGTGCCAGCAGCTTAGGCTCGGCAGGAATCGGCTATGGCTACACCTTC. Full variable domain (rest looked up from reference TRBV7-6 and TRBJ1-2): GAGVSQSPRYKVTKRGQDVALRCDPISGHVSLYWYRQALGQGPEFLTYFNYEAQQDKSGLPNDRFSAERPEGSISTLTIQRTEQRDSAMYRCASSLGSAGIGYGYTFGSGTRLTVV.

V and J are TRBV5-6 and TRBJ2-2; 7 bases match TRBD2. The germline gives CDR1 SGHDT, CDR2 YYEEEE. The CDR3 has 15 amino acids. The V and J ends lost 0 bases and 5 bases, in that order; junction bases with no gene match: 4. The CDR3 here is CASSLVGGRTGELFF. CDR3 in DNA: TGTGCCAGCAGCTTGGTGGGGGGGAGGACCGGGGAGCTGTTTTTT.

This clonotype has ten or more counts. The CDR3 spells CASSVEGQFTDTQYF. CDR3 coding DNA: TGTGCCAGCTCGGTGGAGGGACAGTTCACAGATACGCAGTATTTT. V is TRBV6-1 and J is TRBJ2-3; TRBD1 might be the D (7 bases). This CDR3 has 15 amino acids. Germline-derived CDR1 and CDR2 are MNHNS and SASEGT. V was trimmed by 8 bases and J by 2 bases, leaving 17 bases between them.

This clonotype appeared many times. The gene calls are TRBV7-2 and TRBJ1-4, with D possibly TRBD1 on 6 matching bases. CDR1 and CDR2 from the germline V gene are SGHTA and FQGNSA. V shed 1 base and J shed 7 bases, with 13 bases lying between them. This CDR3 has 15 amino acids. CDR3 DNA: TGTGCCAGCAGCTTAGAGGGGGGGCTGAGTGAAAAACTGTTTTTT. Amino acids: CASSLEGGLSEKLFF.

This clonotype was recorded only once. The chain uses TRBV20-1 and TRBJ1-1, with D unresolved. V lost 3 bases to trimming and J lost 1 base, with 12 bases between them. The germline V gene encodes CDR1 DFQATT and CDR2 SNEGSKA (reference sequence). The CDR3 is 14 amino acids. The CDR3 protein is CSARTVQSNTEAFF. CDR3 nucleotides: TGCAGTGCTAGGACGGTACAGTCGAACACTGAAGCTTTCTTT.

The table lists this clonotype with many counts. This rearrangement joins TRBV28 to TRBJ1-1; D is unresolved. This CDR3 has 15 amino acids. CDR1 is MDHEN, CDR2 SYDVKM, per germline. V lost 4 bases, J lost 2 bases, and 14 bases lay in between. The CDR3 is CASSSYGAGNTEAFF. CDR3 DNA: TGTGCCAGCAGTTCCTATGGAGCCGGAAACACTGAAGCTTTCTTT.

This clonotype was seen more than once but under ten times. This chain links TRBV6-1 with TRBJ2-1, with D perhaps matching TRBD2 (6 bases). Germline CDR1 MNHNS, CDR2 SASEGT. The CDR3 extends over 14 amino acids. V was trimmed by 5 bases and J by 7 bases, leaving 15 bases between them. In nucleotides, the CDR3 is TGTGCCAGCAGTCCGAGGGACTCGCGGAATGAGCAGTTCTTC. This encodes CASSPRDSRNEQFF.

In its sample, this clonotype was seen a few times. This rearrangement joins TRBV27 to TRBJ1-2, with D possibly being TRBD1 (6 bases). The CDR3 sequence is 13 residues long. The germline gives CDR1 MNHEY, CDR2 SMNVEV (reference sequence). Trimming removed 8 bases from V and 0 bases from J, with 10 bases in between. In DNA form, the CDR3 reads TGTGCCAGCTCGGACAGCCCTAACTATGGCTACACCTTC. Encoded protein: CASSDSPNYGYTF.

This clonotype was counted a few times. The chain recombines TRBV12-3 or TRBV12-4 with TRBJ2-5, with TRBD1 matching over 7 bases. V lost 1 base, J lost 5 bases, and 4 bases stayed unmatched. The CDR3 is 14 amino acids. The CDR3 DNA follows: TGTGCCAGCAGTTTAGGCGACAGGGCGGAGACCCAGTACTTC. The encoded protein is CASSLGDRAETQYF.

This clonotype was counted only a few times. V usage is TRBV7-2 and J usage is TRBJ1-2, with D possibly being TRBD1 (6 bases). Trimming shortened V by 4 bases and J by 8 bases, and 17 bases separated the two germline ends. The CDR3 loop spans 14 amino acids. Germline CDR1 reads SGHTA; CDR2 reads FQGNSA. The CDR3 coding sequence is TGTGCCAGCAGCTCTAGACAGGTGTCAGGGGGCTACACCTTC. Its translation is CASSSRQVSGGYTF.

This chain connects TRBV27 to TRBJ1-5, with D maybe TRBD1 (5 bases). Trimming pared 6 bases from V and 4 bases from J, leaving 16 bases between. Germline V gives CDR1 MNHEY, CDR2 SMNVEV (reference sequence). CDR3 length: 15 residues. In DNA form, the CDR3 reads TGTGCCAGCAGCTTAACTGGGGCTGGAAATCAGCCCCAGCATTTT. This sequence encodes CASSLTGAGNQPQHF.

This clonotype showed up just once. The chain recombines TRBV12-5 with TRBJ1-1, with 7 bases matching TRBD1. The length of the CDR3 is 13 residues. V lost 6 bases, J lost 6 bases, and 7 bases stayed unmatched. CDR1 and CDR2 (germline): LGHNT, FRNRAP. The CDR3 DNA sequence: TGTGCTAGTGGACTAAGGGGGCGACCTGAAGCTTTCTTT. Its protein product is CASGLRGRPEAFF.

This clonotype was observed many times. The CDR3 nucleotides read TGTGCCAGCAGCTTAGCGACGGGAGGCGTTTTCAATGAGCAGTTCTTC. It codes for CASSLATGGVFNEQFF. The genes are TRBV7-8 and TRBJ2-1, with 7 positions matching TRBD2. Germline CDR1 and CDR2: SGHVS and FQNEAQ. This CDR3 has 16 amino acids. J lost 6 bases, V lost 0 bases, and 8 bases had no gene match.

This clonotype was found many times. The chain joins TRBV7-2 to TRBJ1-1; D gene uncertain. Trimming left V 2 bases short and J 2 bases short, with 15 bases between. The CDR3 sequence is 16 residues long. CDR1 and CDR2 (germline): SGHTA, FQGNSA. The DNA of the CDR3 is TGTGCCAGCAGCTTAAATAATGGAATACCTAACACTGAAGCTTTCTTT. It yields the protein CASSLNNGIPNTEAFF.